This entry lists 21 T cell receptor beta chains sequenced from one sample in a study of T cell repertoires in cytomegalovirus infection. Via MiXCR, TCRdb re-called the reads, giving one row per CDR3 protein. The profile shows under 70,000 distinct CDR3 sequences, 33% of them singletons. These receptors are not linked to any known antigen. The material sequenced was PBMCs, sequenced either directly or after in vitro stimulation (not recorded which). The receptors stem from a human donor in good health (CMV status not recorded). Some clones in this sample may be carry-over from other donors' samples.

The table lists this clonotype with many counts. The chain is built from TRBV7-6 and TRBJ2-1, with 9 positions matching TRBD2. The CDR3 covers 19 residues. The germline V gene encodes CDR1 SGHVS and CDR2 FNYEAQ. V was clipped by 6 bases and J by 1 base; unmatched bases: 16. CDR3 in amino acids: CASSQRGGREGRSYNEQFF. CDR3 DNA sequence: TGTGCCAGCAGTCAAAGAGGGGGGCGGGAGGGTAGGTCCTACAATGAGCAGTTCTTC.

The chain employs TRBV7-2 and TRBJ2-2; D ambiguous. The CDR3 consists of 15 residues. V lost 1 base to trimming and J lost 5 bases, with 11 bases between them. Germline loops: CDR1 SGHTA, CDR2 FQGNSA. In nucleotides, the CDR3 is TGTGCCAGCAGCTTAGGGACGGATCTAACCGGGGAGCTGTTTTTT. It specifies CASSLGTDLTGELFF.

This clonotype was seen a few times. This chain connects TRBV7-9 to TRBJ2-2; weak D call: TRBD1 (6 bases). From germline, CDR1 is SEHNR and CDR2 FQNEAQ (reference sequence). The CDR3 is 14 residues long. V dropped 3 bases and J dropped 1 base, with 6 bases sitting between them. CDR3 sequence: CASSLGQNTGELFF. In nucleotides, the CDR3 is TGTGCCAGCAGCTTGGGACAGAACACCGGGGAGCTGTTTTTT.

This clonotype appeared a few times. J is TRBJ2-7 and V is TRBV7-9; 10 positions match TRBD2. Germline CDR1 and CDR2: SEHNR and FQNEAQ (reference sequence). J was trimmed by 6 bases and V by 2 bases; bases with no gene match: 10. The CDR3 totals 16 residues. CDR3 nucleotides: TGTGCCAGCAGCTTAAGGAGTGGTCTAGCGGGAGCCGAGCAGTACTTC. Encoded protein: CASSLRSGLAGAEQYF.

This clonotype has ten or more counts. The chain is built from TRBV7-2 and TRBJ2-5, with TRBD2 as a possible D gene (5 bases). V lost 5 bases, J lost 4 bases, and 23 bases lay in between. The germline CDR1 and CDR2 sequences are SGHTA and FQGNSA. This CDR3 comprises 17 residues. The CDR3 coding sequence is TGTGCCAGCAGCCAGAGTCTGGGCGGGCTCGTGGGAGAGACCCAGTACTTC. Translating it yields CASSQSLGGLVGETQYF. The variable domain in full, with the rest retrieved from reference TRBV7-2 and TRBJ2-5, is GAGVSQSPSNKVTEKGKDVELRCDPISGHTALYWYRQSLGQGLEFLIYFQGNSAPDKSGLPSDRFSAERTGGSVSTLTIQRTQQEDSAVYLCASSQSLGGLVGETQYFGPGTRLLVL.

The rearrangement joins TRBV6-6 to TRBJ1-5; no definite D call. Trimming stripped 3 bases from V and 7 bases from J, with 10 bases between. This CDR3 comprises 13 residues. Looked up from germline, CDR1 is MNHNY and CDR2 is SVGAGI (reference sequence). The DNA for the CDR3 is TGTGCCAGCAGTTATGACCCCTCCCAGCCCCAGCATTTT. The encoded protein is CASSYDPSQPQHF.

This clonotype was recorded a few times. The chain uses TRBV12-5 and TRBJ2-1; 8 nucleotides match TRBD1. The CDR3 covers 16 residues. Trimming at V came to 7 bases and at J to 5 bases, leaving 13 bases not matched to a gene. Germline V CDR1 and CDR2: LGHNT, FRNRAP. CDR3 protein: CASVRQGLTRHNEQFF. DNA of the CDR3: TGTGCTAGTGTCCGACAGGGGCTTACTAGGCACAATGAGCAGTTCTTC.

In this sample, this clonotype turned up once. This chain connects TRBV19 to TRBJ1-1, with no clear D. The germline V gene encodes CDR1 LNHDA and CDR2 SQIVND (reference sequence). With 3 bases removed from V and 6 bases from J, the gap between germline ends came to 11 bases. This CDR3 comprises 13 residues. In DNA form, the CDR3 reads TGTGCCAGTAGTATTCAACAGAGCGCTGAAGCTTTCTTT. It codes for CASSIQQSAEAFF.

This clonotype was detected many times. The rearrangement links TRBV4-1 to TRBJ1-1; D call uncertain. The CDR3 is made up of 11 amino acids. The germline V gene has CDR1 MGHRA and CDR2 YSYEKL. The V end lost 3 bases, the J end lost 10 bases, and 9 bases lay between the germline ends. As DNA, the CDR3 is TGCGCCAGCAGCCAGTCCGACGCAGCTTTCTTT. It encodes CASSQSDAAFF.

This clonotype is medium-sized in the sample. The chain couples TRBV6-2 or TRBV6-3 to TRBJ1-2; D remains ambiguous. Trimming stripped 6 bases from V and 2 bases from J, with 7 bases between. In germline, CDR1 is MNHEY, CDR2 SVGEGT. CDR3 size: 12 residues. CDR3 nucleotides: TGTGCCAGCAGCGGCGTCAACTATGGCTACACCTTC. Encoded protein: CASSGVNYGYTF.

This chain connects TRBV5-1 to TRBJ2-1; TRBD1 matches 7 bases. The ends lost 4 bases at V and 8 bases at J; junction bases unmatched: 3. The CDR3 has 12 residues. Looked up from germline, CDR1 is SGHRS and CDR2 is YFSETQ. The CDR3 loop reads CASSGDRYEQFF. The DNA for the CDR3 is TGCGCCAGCAGCGGGGACAGATATGAGCAGTTCTTC.

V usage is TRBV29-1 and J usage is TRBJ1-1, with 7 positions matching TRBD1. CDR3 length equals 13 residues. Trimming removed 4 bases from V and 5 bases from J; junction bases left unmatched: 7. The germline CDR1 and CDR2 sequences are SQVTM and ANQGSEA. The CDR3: CSVVQGRWTEAFF. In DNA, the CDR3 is TGCAGCGTTGTACAGGGGCGGTGGACTGAAGCTTTCTTT.

The DNA of the CDR3 is TGTGCCAGCAGTGAACCAGCAGATGAGCAGTTCTTC. Its translation is CASSEPADEQFF. The gene calls are TRBV2 and TRBJ2-1; no reliable D call. V lost 2 bases and J lost 8, with 7 bases in between. CDR3 length: 12 residues. Germline lookup yields CDR1 SNHLY and CDR2 FYNNEI.

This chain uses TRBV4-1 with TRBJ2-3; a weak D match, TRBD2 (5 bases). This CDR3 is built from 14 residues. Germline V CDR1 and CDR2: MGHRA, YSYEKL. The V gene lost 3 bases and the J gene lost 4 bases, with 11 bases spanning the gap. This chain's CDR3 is CASSQITGSDTQYF. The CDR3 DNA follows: TGCGCCAGCAGCCAGATTACGGGGTCAGATACGCAGTATTTT.

CDR3 nucleotides: TGTGCCAGCAGCTTAGCTGGTGAGCAGTTCTTC. It yields the protein CASSLAGEQFF. The rearrangement uses TRBV7-6 and TRBJ2-1; D is unresolved. Germline V gene lookup returns CDR1 SGHVS and CDR2 FNYEAQ. Trimming left V 0 bases short and J 9 bases short, with 3 bases between. The CDR3 length is 11 residues.

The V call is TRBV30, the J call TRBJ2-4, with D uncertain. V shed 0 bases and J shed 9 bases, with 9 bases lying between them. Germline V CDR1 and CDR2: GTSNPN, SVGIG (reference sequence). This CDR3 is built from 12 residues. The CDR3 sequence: CAWSVIASIQYF. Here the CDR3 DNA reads TGTGCCTGGAGTGTAATAGCCTCCATTCAGTACTTC.

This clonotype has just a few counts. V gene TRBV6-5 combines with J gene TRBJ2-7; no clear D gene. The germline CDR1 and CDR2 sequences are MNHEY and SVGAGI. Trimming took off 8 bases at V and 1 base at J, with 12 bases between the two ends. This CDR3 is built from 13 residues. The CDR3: CASRLPGSYEQYF. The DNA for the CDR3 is TGTGCCAGCCGTTTACCTGGTTCCTACGAGCAGTACTTC.

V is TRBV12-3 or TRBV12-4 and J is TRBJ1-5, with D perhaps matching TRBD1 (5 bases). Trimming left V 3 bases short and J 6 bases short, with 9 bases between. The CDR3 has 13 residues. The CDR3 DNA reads TGTGCCAGCAGTTTTAGGGGAAGTCAGCCCCAGCATTTT. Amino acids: CASSFRGSQPQHF.

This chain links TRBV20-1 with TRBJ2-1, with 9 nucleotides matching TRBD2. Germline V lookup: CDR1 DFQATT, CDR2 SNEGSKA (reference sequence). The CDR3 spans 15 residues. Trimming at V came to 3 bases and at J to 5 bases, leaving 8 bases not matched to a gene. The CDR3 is CSASVRLAANNEQFF. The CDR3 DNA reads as TGCAGTGCTAGTGTCCGACTAGCGGCCAACAATGAGCAGTTCTTC.

The CDR3 loop is CASSYGTSGSGTDTQYF. In DNA form, the CDR3 reads TGTGCCAGCAGTTACGGGACTAGCGGGAGTGGTACAGATACGCAGTATTTT. The rearrangement joins TRBV6-5 to TRBJ2-3, with TRBD2 matching over 14 bases. CDR3 size: 17 residues. CDR1 is MNHEY, CDR2 SVGAGI, per germline. V was clipped by 2 bases and J by 3 bases; unmatched bases: 4.

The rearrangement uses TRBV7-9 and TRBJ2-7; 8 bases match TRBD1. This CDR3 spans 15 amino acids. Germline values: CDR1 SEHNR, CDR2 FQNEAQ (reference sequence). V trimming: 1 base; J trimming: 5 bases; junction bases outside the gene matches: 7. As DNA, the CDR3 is TGTGCCAGCAGCTTAGGTGGCAGGGGGCTAGACGAGCAGTACTTC. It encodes CASSLGGRGLDEQYF.